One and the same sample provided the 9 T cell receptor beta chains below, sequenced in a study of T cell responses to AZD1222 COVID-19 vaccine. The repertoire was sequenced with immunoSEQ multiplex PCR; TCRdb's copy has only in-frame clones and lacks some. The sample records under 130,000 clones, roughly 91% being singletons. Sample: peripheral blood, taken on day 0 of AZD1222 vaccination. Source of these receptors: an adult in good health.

For the CDR3, the DNA is TGTGCCAGCAGTTACGACGAAGGACAGGGGGCGGTTGAAGCTTTCTTT. It translates to CASSYDEGQGAVEAFF. V is TRBV6-5 and J is TRBJ1-1; 11 bases align to TRBD1. In germline, CDR1 is MNHEY, CDR2 SVGAGI. J lost 7 bases, V lost 2 bases, and 9 bases had no gene match. There are 16 residues in the CDR3.

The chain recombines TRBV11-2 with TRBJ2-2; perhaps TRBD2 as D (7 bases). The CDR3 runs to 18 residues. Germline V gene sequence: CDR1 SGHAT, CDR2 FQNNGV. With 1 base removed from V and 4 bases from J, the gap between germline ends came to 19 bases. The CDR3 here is CASSLVLVGGPGTGELFF. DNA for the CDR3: TGTGCCAGCAGCTTAGTTTTGGTGGGGGGGCCCGGCACCGGGGAGCTGTTTTTT.

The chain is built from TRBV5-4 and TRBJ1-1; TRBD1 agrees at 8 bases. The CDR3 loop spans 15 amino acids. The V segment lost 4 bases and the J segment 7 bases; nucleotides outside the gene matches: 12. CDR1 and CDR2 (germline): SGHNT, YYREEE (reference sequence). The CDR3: CASSRIPDRVDEAFF. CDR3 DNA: TGTGCCAGCAGCAGAATCCCGGACAGGGTTGATGAAGCTTTCTTT.

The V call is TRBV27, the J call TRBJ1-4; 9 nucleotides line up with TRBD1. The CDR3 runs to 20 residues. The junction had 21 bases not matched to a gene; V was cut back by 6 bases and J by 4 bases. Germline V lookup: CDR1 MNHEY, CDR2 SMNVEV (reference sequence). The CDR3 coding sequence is TGTGCCAGCAGAGGAACAGGGGGCGCGAGAAGCGGGGGGAATAATGAAAAACTGTTTTTT. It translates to CASRGTGGARSGGNNEKLFF.

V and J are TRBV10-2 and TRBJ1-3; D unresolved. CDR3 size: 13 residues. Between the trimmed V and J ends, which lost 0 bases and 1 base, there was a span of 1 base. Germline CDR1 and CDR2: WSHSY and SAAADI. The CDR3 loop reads CASSESSGNTIYF. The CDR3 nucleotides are TGCGCCAGCAGTGAGTCTTCTGGAAACACCATATATTTT.

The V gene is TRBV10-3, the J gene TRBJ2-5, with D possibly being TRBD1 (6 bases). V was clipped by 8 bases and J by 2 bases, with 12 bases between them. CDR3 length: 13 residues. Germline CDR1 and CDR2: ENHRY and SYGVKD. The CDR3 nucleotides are TGTGCCATCCGGACAGTGGGACAAGAGACCCAGTACTTC. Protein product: CAIRTVGQETQYF.

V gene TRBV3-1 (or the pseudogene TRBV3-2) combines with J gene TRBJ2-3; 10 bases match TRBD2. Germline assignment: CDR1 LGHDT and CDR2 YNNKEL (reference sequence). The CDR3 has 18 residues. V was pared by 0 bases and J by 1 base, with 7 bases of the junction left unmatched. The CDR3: CASSQESRLAGGTDTQYF. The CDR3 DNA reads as TGTGCCAGCAGCCAAGAGAGTAGGCTAGCGGGGGGCACAGATACGCAGTATTTT.

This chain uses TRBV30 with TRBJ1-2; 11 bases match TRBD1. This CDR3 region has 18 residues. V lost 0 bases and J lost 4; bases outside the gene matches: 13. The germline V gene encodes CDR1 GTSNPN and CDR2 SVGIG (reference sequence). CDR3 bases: TGTGCCTGGAGTGTACGACTGGGACAGGGGGGATTCGGCTATGGCTACACCTTC. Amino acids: CAWSVRLGQGGFGYGYTF.

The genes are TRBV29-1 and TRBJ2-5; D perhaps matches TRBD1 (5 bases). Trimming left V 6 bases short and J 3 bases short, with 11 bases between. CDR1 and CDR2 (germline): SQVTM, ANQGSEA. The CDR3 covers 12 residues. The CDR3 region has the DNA TGCAGCGTGGCCTGGGGCGAAGAGACCCAGTACTTC. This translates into CSVAWGEETQYF.